This TCR beta chain was captured in a study of PD-L1 blockade in urothelial cancer. For the study at large: Male sex and bladder-origin urothelial cancer characterized about 90% of the 29 patients. In terms of prior chemotherapy, patients had received 0 to 3 regimens. Blood was subjected to analysis at 3 weeks (second dose) and 6 weeks following treatment start. Study conclusions and caveats: Those with durable benefit had larger increases in tumor-associated blood clones at 3 weeks.

Assay: immunoSEQ multiplex PCR; the TCRdb copy retains only in-frame clones and omits some. The sample lists more than 95,000 clones; 86% were seen once. This clone has only one observation. Its antigen is undetermined. Time point given: peripheral blood 6 weeks after treatment start. The CDR3 sequence is 16 residues long. The V and J ends lost 1 base and 2 bases respectively, with 14 bases between them. Per germline, CDR1 LNHDA and CDR2 SQIVND (reference sequence). This TCR was recovered from a man aged 45-60 years with urothelial cancer. Sequenced here: PBMCs, sampled around atezolizumab (anti-PD-L1) treatment. The chain has TRBV19 and TRBJ1-2, with D hard to call. CDR3 sequence: CASSIGPDRENYGYTF. The CDR3 DNA reads as TGTGCCAGTAGTATAGGTCCAGATAGGGAGAACTATGGCTACACCTTC.